A selection of T cell receptor beta chains follows, all from one sample in a study of shared clonotypes between healthy human individuals. Some clones are missing from TCRdb's copy, which holds only in-frame ones; the method was immunoSEQ multiplex PCR. The table shows more than 550,000 clones, with 72% occurring only once. The sequenced sample consisted of memory CD4+ T cells sorted from blood. The receptors were gathered from a woman in her twenties or thirties in good health. Each CDR3 is given with its conserved first and last residue. A D gene is named only where the DNA matches it firmly. Not every row has a clone size; where given, it reads once, few, many or a size class.

>TRBJ2-3|once|TRBV30|TRBD2
CAWSGGSGSLDTQYF
TGTGCCTGGAGCGGGGGAAGCGGGAGTTTGGATACGCAGTATTTT
>TRBJ1-5|many|TRBV27|NA
CASSLGRGNQPQHF
TGTGCCAGCAGTTTAGGTAGGGGCAATCAGCCCCAGCATTTT
>TRBJ1-2|few|TRBV5-5|NA
CASSLTEAGYGYTF
TGTGCCAGCAGCCTGACGGAAGCGGGGTATGGCTACACCTTC
>TRBJ1-1|NA|TRBV9|NA
CASSVASGRMNTEAFF
TGTGCCAGCAGCGTAGCTTCGGGACGTATGAACACTGAAGCTTTCTTT
>TRBJ2-3|few|TRBV30|TRBD1
CAWSGLRQGARTDTQYF
TGTGCCTGGAGTGGATTAAGACAGGGGGCGCGCACAGATACGCAGTATTTT
>TRBJ1-2|NA|TRBV11-3|TRBD1
CASSVDRANYGYTF
TGTGCCAGCAGCGTCGACAGGGCTAACTATGGCTACACCTTC
>TRBJ1-1|NA|TRBV7-8|NA
CASSLRGRTEAFF
TGTGCCAGCAGCTTACGGGGGAGGACTGAAGCTTTCTTT
>TRBJ2-2|few|TRBV30|TRBD1
CAWSRGQYTGELFF
TGTGCCTGGAGCAGGGGACAGTACACCGGGGAGCTGTTTTTT
>TRBJ1-2|many|TRBV18|TRBD1
CASSTLTGLEGYTF
TGTGCCAGCTCAACCCTGACAGGGTTAGAAGGCTACACCTTC
>TRBJ2-7|NA|TRBV19|TRBD1
CASSATGATYEQYF
TGTGCCAGTAGTGCGACAGGGGCTACCTACGAGCAGTACTTC
>TRBJ1-1|NA|TRBV10-2|NA
CASWRTEAFF
TGCGCCAGCTGGAGGACTGAAGCTTTCTTT
>TRBJ1-2|NA|TRBV7-9|NA
CASSLWGRGRSNYGYTF
TGTGCCAGCAGCTTATGGGGTCGGGGGCGCTCTAACTATGGCTACACCTTC
>TRBJ1-1|NA|TRBV16|NA
CASSQSQEGAEAFF
TGTGCCAGCAGCCAATCCCAGGAGGGGGCTGAAGCTTTCTTT
>TRBJ1-1|NA|TRBV5-1|NA
CASSWGVGNTEAFF
TGCGCCAGCAGCTGGGGGGTCGGAAACACTGAAGCTTTCTTT